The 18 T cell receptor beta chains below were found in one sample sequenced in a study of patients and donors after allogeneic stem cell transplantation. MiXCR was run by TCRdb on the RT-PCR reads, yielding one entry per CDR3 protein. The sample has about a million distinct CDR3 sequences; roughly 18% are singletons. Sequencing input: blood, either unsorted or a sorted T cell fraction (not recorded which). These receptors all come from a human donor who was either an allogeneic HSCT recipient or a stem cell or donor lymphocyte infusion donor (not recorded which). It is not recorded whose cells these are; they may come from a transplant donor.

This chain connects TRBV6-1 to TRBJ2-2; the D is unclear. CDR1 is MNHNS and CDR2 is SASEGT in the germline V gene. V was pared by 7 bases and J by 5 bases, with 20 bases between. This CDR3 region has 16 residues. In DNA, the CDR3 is TGTGCCAGCAACCAAGAGATAGCCGTAAGGACCGGGGAGCTGTTTTTT. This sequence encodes CASNQEIAVRTGELFF.

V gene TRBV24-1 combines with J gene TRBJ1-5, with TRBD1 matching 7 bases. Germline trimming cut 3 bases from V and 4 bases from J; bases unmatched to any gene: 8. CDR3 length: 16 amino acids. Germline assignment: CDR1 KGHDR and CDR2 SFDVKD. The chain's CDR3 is CATSDRGGTVNQPQHF. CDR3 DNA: TGTGCCACCAGTGATCGAGGGGGGACAGTAAATCAGCCCCAGCATTTT.

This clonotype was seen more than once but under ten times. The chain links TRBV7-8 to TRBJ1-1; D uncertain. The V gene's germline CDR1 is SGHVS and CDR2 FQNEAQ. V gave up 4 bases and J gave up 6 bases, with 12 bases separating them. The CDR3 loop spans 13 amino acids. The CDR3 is CASSSRWGPEAFF. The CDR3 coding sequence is TGTGCCAGCAGCTCCAGGTGGGGTCCTGAAGCTTTCTTT.

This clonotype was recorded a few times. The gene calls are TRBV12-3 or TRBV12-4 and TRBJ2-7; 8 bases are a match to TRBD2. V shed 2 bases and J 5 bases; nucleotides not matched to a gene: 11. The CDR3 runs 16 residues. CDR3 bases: TGTGCCAGCAGTTTATTAATCGGACTAGCTGGGCACGAGCAGTACTTC. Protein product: CASSLLIGLAGHEQYF.

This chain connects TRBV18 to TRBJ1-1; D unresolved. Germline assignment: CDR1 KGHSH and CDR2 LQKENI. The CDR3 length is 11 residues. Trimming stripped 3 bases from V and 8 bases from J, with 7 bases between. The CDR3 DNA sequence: TGTGCCAGCTCACCGGCGGGGGAAGCTTTCTTT. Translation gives CASSPAGEAFF.

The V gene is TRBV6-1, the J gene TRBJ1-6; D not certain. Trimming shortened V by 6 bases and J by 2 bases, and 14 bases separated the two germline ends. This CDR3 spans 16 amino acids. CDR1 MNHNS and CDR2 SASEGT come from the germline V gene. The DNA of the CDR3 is TGTGCCAGCAGCCGTCCGGAAAGGGCCTATAATTCACCCCTCCACTTT. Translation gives CASSRPERAYNSPLHF.

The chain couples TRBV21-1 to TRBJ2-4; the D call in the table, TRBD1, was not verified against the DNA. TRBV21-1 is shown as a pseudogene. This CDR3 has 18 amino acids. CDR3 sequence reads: CASSKGRGQGCPKNIQYF. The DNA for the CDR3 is TGTGCCAGCAGCAAAGGTCGGGGACAGGGATGTCCCAAAAACATTCAGTACTTC.

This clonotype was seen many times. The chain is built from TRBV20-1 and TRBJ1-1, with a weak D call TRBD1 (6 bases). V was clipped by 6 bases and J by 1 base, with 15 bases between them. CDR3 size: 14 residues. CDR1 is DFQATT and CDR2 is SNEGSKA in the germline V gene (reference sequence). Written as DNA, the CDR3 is TGCAGTGCGCGGAACAGGGCTGGGAACACTGAAGCTTTCTTT. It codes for CSARNRAGNTEAFF.

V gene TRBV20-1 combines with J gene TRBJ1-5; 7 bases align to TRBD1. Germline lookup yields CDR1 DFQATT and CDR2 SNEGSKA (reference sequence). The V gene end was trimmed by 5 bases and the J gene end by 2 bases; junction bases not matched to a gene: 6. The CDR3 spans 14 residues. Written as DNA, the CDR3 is TGCAGTGCTGATCCAGGGGGTGGCAATCAGCCCCAGCATTTT. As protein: CSADPGGGNQPQHF.

CDR3 in amino acids: CATLGGPSTDTQYF. The CDR3 nucleotides read TGTGCCACCCTCGGGGGCCCTAGCACAGATACGCAGTATTTT. The chain is built from TRBV27 and TRBJ2-3, with D perhaps given as TRBD1 or TRBD2 (6 bases each). This CDR3 spans 14 amino acids. Trimming cost V 10 bases and J 0 bases, with 14 bases left between them. The germline V gene has CDR1 MNHEY and CDR2 SMNVEV (reference sequence).

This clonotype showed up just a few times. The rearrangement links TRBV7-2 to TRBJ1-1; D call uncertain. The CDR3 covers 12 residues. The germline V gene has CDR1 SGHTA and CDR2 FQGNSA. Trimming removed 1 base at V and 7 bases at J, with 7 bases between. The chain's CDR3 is CASSLGPFEAFF. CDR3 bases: TGTGCCAGCAGCTTAGGACCGTTTGAAGCTTTCTTT.

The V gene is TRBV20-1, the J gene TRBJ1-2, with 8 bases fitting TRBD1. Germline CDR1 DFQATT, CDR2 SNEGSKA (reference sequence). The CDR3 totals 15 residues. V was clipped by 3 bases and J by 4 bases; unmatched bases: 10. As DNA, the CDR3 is TGCAGTGCTAGGGACCCAGGGGGCGCAAGCTATGGCTACACCTTC. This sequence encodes CSARDPGGASYGYTF.

Written as DNA, the CDR3 is TGCGCCAGCAGCAGAGTAGCGGGAGGGGCAGATACGCAGTATTTT. Translated: CASSRVAGGADTQYF. The chain joins TRBV5-1 to TRBJ2-3; 11 bases are a match to TRBD2. Germline assignment: CDR1 SGHRS and CDR2 YFSETQ. CDR3 size: 15 residues. Trimming at V came to 4 bases and at J to 4 bases, leaving 5 bases not matched to a gene.

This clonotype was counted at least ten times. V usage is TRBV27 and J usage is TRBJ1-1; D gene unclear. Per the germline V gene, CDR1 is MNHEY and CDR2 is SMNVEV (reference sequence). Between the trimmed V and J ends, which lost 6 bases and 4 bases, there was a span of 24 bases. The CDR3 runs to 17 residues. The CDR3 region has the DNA TGTGCCAGCAGCCCTTTAGGGCCCGTTGGTTTGGGCACTGAAGCTTTCTTT. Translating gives CASSPLGPVGLGTEAFF.

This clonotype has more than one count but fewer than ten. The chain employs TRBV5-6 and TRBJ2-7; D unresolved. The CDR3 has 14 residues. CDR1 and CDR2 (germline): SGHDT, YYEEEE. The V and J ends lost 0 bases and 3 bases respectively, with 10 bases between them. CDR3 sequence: CASSLVTKGYEQYF. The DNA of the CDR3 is TGTGCCAGCAGCTTGGTCACGAAGGGCTACGAGCAGTACTTC.

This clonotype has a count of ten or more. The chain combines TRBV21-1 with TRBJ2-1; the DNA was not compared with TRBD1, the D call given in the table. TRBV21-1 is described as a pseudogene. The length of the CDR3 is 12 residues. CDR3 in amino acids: CASSEARGEQFF. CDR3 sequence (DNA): TGTGCCAGCAGCGAGGCTAGGGGCGAGCAGTTCTTC.

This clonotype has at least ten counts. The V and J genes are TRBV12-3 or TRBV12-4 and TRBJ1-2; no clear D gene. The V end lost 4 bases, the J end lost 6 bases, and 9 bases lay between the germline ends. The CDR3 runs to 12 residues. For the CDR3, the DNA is TGTGCCAGCAGTTCCTGGGCCAATGGCTACACCTTC. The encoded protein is CASSSWANGYTF.

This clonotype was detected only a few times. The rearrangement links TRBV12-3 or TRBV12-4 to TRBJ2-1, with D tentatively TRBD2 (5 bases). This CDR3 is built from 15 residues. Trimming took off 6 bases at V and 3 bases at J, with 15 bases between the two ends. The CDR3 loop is CASSSDSLIYNEQFF. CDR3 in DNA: TGTGCCAGCAGCTCGGACTCGTTAATCTACAATGAGCAGTTCTTC.